These 9 T cell receptor beta chains came from one sample sequenced in a study of T cells in Graves' hyperthyroidism and ophthalmopathy. Using RNA transcripts as the source, TCR beta CDR3 regions were amplified. HTBI primers drove first-round RT-PCR of the TCR CDR3. MiXCR was run by TCRdb on the multiplex PCR reads, yielding one entry per CDR3 protein. The table shows 600,000 to 900,000 distinct CDR3 sequences, with over 15% occurring only once. The sequencing input was blood. All receptors derive from a man aged 18-30 years with Graves' hyperthyroidism.

This clonotype showed up many times. The chain uses TRBV3-1 and TRBJ2-7, with 14 nucleotides matching TRBD2. The CDR3 extends over 15 amino acids. Germline V gives CDR1 LGHDT, CDR2 YNNKEL (reference sequence). The J segment lost 6 bases and the V segment lost 4 bases, leaving 5 bases of the junction unmatched. The CDR3 loop is CASSPRTSGRTEQYF. For the CDR3, the DNA is TGTGCCAGCAGCCCTCGGACTAGCGGGAGGACCGAGCAGTACTTC.

V is TRBV9 and J is TRBJ2-1; D is unclear. The CDR3 totals 15 residues. The germline CDR1 and CDR2 sequences are SGDLS and YYNGEE. Trimming took 4 bases from V and 5 from J, leaving 16 bases between them. The CDR3 spells CASSTVGSRNNEQFF. CDR3 in DNA: TGTGCCAGCAGCACGGTGGGTAGCCGAAACAATGAGCAGTTCTTC.

The J gene is TRBJ2-1, the V gene TRBV7-9, with D perhaps TRBD1 (5 bases). V lost 1 base and J lost 8, with 12 bases in between. The CDR3 covers 14 residues. Germline V gene sequence: CDR1 SEHNR, CDR2 FQNEAQ (reference sequence). The CDR3 nucleotides read TGTGCCAGCAGCTTAGATGCAGGGATTTATGAGCAGTTCTTC. Amino acids: CASSLDAGIYEQFF.

This clonotype was seen a handful of times. The chain uses TRBV27 and TRBJ2-2; TRBD2 matches 7 bases. Germline loops: CDR1 MNHEY, CDR2 SMNVEV (reference sequence). The trim removed 3 bases at V and 2 bases at J, leaving 3 bases unmatched. The CDR3 length is 15 residues. The CDR3, as DNA: TGTGCCAGCAGTTTCCTAGCGGTTAACACCGGGGAGCTGTTTTTT. Protein sequence: CASSFLAVNTGELFF.

The genes are TRBV29-1 and TRBJ1-2, with a weak D call TRBD1 (6 bases). This CDR3 contains 12 residues. V was cut by 6 bases and J by 7 bases, with 15 bases left in between. The germline gives CDR1 SQVTM, CDR2 ANQGSEA. As DNA, the CDR3 is TGCAGCGTCGTATCTACAGGGTTTGGCTACACCTTC. It yields the protein CSVVSTGFGYTF.

This clonotype occurred a few times. V usage is TRBV7-2 and J usage is TRBJ2-7, with 12 bases identical to TRBD1. The CDR3 length is 14 residues. V gave up 5 bases and J gave up 5 bases; unmatched junction bases: 4. Germline CDR1 SGHTA, CDR2 FQGNSA. CDR3 in amino acids: CASSAGQGADEQYF. The CDR3 DNA follows: TGTGCCAGCAGCGCGGGACAGGGGGCCGACGAGCAGTACTTC.

This clonotype occurred many times. CDR3 protein: CASSDGGQETQYF. The CDR3 coding sequence is TGTGCCAGCAGTGACGGCGGTCAAGAGACCCAGTACTTC. This sequence joins TRBV2 and TRBJ2-5; unclear D gene. The V gene lost 3 bases and the J gene lost 2 bases, with 7 bases spanning the gap. The germline gives CDR1 SNHLY, CDR2 FYNNEI. The CDR3 covers 13 residues. The whole variable domain, filled in from reference TRBV2 and TRBJ2-5, reads EPEVTQTPSHQVTQMGQEVILRCVPISNHLYFYWYRQILGQKVEFLVSFYNNEISEKSEIFDDQFSVERPDGSNFTLKIRSTKLEDSAMYFCASSDGGQETQYFGPGTRLLVL.

The chain recombines TRBV12-5 with TRBJ2-7; no clear D. Germline assignment: CDR1 LGHNT and CDR2 FRNRAP. The CDR3 totals 13 residues. Deletions cut 1 base from V and 3 bases from J, with 7 bases between. In nucleotides, the CDR3 is TGTGCTAGTGGTTTGGAGCCGGTCTACGAGCAGTACTTC. Encoded protein: CASGLEPVYEQYF.

This clonotype was picked up a small number of times. The chain links TRBV19 to TRBJ1-1; D remains unclear. CDR3 size: 13 residues. The V gene lost 5 bases and the J gene lost 5 bases, with 12 bases spanning the gap. Germline V gene data show CDR1 as LNHDA and CDR2 as SQIVND (reference sequence). CDR3 amino acids: CASSPEGKTEAFF. The CDR3 nucleotides read TGTGCCAGTAGTCCGGAAGGGAAAACTGAAGCTTTCTTT.